The 30 T cell receptor beta chains in this list originate from one sample, sequenced in a study of shared clonotypes between healthy human individuals. The data were produced by immunoSEQ multiplex PCR, yet TCRdb's version contains in-frame clones alone and is incomplete. The repertoire holds about 1.1 million clones, with 60% to 80% as singletons. Sequenced: memory CD4+ T cells from PBMCs. Regarding subset: CD45RA-negative fraction. Every receptor here comes from a man younger than 35 in good health. Some clones in this sample may be carry-over from other donors' samples.

The chain carries TRBV4-2 and TRBJ2-7, with 7 bases fitting TRBD2. This CDR3 is built from 16 residues. With V trimmed by 0 bases and J by 0 bases, 5 bases remained unmatched. Germline values: CDR1 LGHNA, CDR2 YNFKEQ. The CDR3 nucleotides are TGTGCCAGCAGCCAAGATCCGGGCGGGAGCTCCTACGAGCAGTACTTC. This encodes CASSQDPGGSSYEQYF.

This chain links TRBV5-8 with TRBJ2-3; 7 bases are a match to TRBD1. Germline CDR1 reads SGHTS; CDR2 reads YDEGEE. The CDR3 covers 14 residues. V lost 2 bases to trimming and J lost 3 bases; unmatched junction nucleotides: 3. CDR3 sequence reads: CASSFRGLTDTQYF. CDR3 nucleotides: TGTGCCAGCAGCTTTAGGGGGCTAACAGATACGCAGTATTTT.

This CDR3 is CASRSGTVQETQYF. Written as DNA, the CDR3 is TGTGCCAGCCGCTCCGGGACAGTCCAAGAGACCCAGTACTTC. This rearrangement joins TRBV7-8 to TRBJ2-5, with 7 bases fitting TRBD1. The CDR3 covers 14 residues. V shed 8 bases, J shed 1 base, and the junction held 7 bases outside the gene matches. Germline CDR1 SGHVS, CDR2 FQNEAQ.

CDR3 nucleotides: TGTGCCAGCAGTTTTGTTGGAGCCAACGTCCTGACTTTC. Translation gives CASSFVGANVLTF. The gene calls are TRBV6-6 and TRBJ2-6; no clear D gene. V shed 4 bases and J shed 7 bases, with 8 bases lying between them. CDR3 length: 13 residues. From germline, CDR1 is MNHNY and CDR2 SVGAGI (reference sequence).

This clone was picked up a small number of times. V and J are TRBV7-3 and TRBJ2-1; D is possibly TRBD1 or TRBD2 (5 bases each). The V end lost 4 bases, the J end lost 4 bases, and 17 bases lay between the germline ends. Germline CDR1 reads SGHTA; CDR2 reads FQGTGA. The CDR3 has 16 residues. The DNA of the CDR3 is TGTGCCAGCAGCTCCGGGGCGCCTAGAAGGTACAATGAGCAGTTCTTC. Its translation: CASSSGAPRRYNEQFF.

The chain carries TRBV6-1 and TRBJ2-1, with 9 bases that match TRBD2. Per the germline V gene, CDR1 is MNHNS and CDR2 is SASEGT. The V gene end was trimmed by 8 bases and the J gene end by 12 bases; junction bases not matched to a gene: 14. The CDR3 length is 14 residues. CDR3 residues: CASLAGGALRRQFF. The CDR3 DNA reads TGTGCCAGCTTGGCGGGAGGGGCCCTCCGGAGGCAGTTCTTC.

This clone was seen a handful of times. The chain carries TRBV4-2 and TRBJ2-7; TRBD1 agrees at 10 bases. V lost 0 bases, J lost 7 bases, and 6 bases stayed unmatched. In germline, CDR1 is LGHNA, CDR2 YNFKEQ. The CDR3 runs 15 residues. The chain's CDR3 is CASSQERQGAGEQYF. In DNA form, the CDR3 reads TGTGCCAGCAGCCAAGAGAGACAGGGGGCAGGGGAGCAGTACTTC.

The V call is TRBV6-1, the J call TRBJ2-3; 8 positions match TRBD2. Germline CDR1 is MNHNS and CDR2 is SASEGT. This CDR3 spans 15 amino acids. Germline trimming cut 6 bases from V and 0 bases from J; bases unmatched to any gene: 5. CDR3 in amino acids: CASSLGLASTDTQYF. For the CDR3, the DNA is TGTGCCAGCAGCCTCGGACTAGCTAGCACAGATACGCAGTATTTT.

This clone was recorded at least ten times. J is TRBJ2-7 and V is TRBV28, with 9 bases matching TRBD1. Germline assignment: CDR1 MDHEN and CDR2 SYDVKM. The length of the CDR3 is 13 residues. The junction had 3 bases not matched to a gene; V was cut back by 6 bases and J by 3 bases. The CDR3 loop is CASRDRGHYEQYF. The CDR3 DNA sequence: TGTGCCAGCAGGGACAGGGGACACTACGAGCAGTACTTC. Filled out from reference TRBV28 and TRBJ2-7, the complete variable domain reads DVKVTQSSRYLVKRTGEKVFLECVQDMDHENMFWYRQDPGLGLRLIYFSYDVKMKEKGDIPEGYSVSREKKERFSLILESASTNQTSMYLCASRDRGHYEQYFGPGTRLTVT.

The chain couples TRBV7-9 to TRBJ2-7; D gene uncertain. The CDR3 length is 12 residues. Germline V CDR1 and CDR2: SEHNR, FQNEAQ (reference sequence). The germline V and J ends were trimmed by 1 base and 6 bases, with 7 bases remaining between them. In nucleotides, the CDR3 is TGTGCCAGCAGCTTAGTAGGGCTCGAGCAGTACTTC. It encodes CASSLVGLEQYF. Combining the CDR3 with reference TRBV7-9 and TRBJ2-7 gives the whole variable domain DTGVSQNPRHKITKRGQNVTFRCDPISEHNRLYWYRQTLGQGPEFLTYFQNEAQLEKSRLLSDRFSAERPKGSFSTLEIQRTEQGDSAMYLCASSLVGLEQYFGPGTRLTVT.

This clone is a singleton in its sample. V gene TRBV4-2 combines with J gene TRBJ2-1; 8 nucleotides line up with TRBD1. The germline gives CDR1 LGHNA, CDR2 YNFKEQ. The J segment lost 6 bases and the V segment lost 0 bases, leaving 7 bases of the junction unmatched. This CDR3 region has 16 residues. The CDR3 DNA reads TGTGCCAGCAGCCAAGAACCGACAGGGGTGGTCAATGAGCAGTTCTTC. Protein: CASSQEPTGVVNEQFF.

V and J are TRBV18 and TRBJ1-2, with 9 bases identical to TRBD1. Germline loops: CDR1 KGHSH, CDR2 LQKENI. J lost 5 bases, V lost 3 bases, and 7 bases had no gene match. The CDR3 covers 15 residues. The CDR3 DNA reads TGTGCCAGCTCACCGGCGGGACAGGGAGTTTATGGCTACACCTTC. Its translation: CASSPAGQGVYGYTF.

This clone was picked up many times. The rearrangement joins TRBV7-6 to TRBJ2-1; 11 bases are a match to TRBD2. Germline V gene data show CDR1 as SGHVS and CDR2 as FNYEAQ. Trimming cost V 5 bases and J 2 bases; bases outside gene matches: 2. The CDR3 has 15 residues. CDR3 in amino acids: CASSQLAGAYNEQFF. The DNA for the CDR3 is TGTGCCAGCAGCCAACTAGCGGGGGCCTACAATGAGCAGTTCTTC.

The V and J genes are TRBV4-1 and TRBJ2-1; TRBD2 matches 15 bases. The CDR3 contains 18 residues. V dropped 2 bases and J dropped 5; count of bases not matched to a gene: 7. Germline CDR1 MGHRA, CDR2 YSYEKL. CDR3 DNA sequence: TGCGCCAGCAGCCAACTACCCAGGACTAGCGGGAGGGACAATGAGCAGTTCTTC. It encodes CASSQLPRTSGRDNEQFF.

V is TRBV2 and J is TRBJ2-3; 9 bases match TRBD2. Germline values: CDR1 SNHLY, CDR2 FYNNEI. The CDR3 loop spans 14 amino acids. Trimming removed 3 bases from V and 4 bases from J; junction bases left unmatched: 2. CDR3 nucleotide sequence: TGTGCCAGCAGTGACCCTAGCGGGGCAGATACGCAGTATTTT. This sequence encodes CASSDPSGADTQYF.

V and J are TRBV6-1 and TRBJ2-3; the match to TRBD2 covers 9 bases. CDR3 size: 17 residues. From germline, CDR1 is MNHNS and CDR2 SASEGT. V lost 4 bases, J lost 2 bases, and 10 bases stayed unmatched. This CDR3 is CASSADLGLANTDTQYF. CDR3 nucleotides: TGTGCCAGCAGTGCCGACCTGGGACTAGCCAACACAGATACGCAGTATTTT.

The chain carries TRBV28 and TRBJ1-1, with a tentative D call TRBD1 (5 bases). Germline CDR1 reads MDHEN; CDR2 reads SYDVKM. The V end lost 6 bases, the J end lost 2 bases, and 10 bases lay between the germline ends. The CDR3 runs 13 residues. CDR3 sequence (DNA): TGTGCCAGCAGGGCGGGACTTAACACTGAAGCTTTCTTT. Its protein is CASRAGLNTEAFF.

The chain employs TRBV6-6 and TRBJ1-2; 7 positions agree with TRBD1. J lost 6 bases, V lost 6 bases, and 7 bases had no gene match. From germline, CDR1 is MNHNY and CDR2 SVGAGI (reference sequence). This CDR3 has 13 amino acids. CDR3 in amino acids: CASRASQGNGYTF. As DNA, the CDR3 is TGTGCCAGCAGAGCTTCACAGGGGAATGGCTACACCTTC.

The chain employs TRBV14 and TRBJ2-7; TRBD2 might be the D (5 bases). Germline V gene lookup returns CDR1 SGHDN and CDR2 FVKESK. Trimming pared 4 bases from V and 5 bases from J, leaving 21 bases between. The length of the CDR3 is 16 residues. The CDR3 here is CASSPLGLLRRDEQYF. The CDR3 nucleotides read TGTGCCAGCAGCCCTTTAGGACTGCTCAGAAGAGACGAGCAGTACTTC.

This clone was counted a single time. The chain employs TRBV5-6 and TRBJ2-5; a weak D match, TRBD2 (6 bases). CDR3 length: 17 residues. V gave up 1 base and J gave up 7 bases, with 23 bases separating them. The germline V gene encodes CDR1 SGHDT and CDR2 YYEEEE. The CDR3 nucleotides read TGTGCCAGCAGCTTGAAAGACCCGGGACTTCTCTCCGGGACCCAGTACTTC. Amino acid sequence: CASSLKDPGLLSGTQYF.

This clone turned up a few times. The genes are TRBV19 and TRBJ1-5; tentative D call: TRBD1 (5 bases). The germline V and J ends were trimmed by 5 bases and 4 bases, with 33 bases remaining between them. Germline loops: CDR1 LNHDA, CDR2 SQIVND (reference sequence). This CDR3 region has 21 residues. The CDR3 loop is CASSYVLGQAGRYGGNQPQHF. The CDR3, as DNA: TGTGCCAGTAGTTACGTTCTGGGGCAGGCTGGAAGATACGGAGGGAATCAGCCCCAGCATTTT.

The chain carries TRBV2 and TRBJ2-5, with 10 positions matching TRBD2. The V gene end was trimmed by 6 bases and the J gene end by 4 bases; junction bases not matched to a gene: 5. Germline CDR1 SNHLY, CDR2 FYNNEI. The CDR3 consists of 14 residues. The CDR3 spells CASREGTSAETQYF. For the CDR3, the DNA is TGTGCCAGCAGGGAGGGGACTAGCGCAGAGACCCAGTACTTC. The whole variable domain, filled in from reference TRBV2 and TRBJ2-5, reads EPEVTQTPSHQVTQMGQEVILRCVPISNHLYFYWYRQILGQKVEFLVSFYNNEISEKSEIFDDQFSVERPDGSNFTLKIRSTKLEDSAMYFCASREGTSAETQYFGPGTRLLVL.

CDR3 region: CASSTYDRGPGELFF. The CDR3 DNA reads as TGTGCCAGTAGCACCTATGACAGGGGGCCCGGGGAGCTGTTTTTT. The V and J genes are TRBV19 and TRBJ2-2; TRBD1 matches at 10 bases. V lost 6 bases to trimming and J lost 6 bases; unmatched junction nucleotides: 7. Germline CDR1 is LNHDA and CDR2 is SQIVND (reference sequence). The CDR3 covers 15 residues. Variable domain in full (rest from reference TRBV19 and TRBJ2-2): DGGITQSPKYLFRKEGQNVTLSCEQNLNHDAMYWYRQDPGQGLRLIYYSQIVNDFQKGDIAEGYSVSREKKESFPLTVTSAQKNPTAFYLCASSTYDRGPGELFFGEGSRLTVL.

The sample holds a few counts of this clone. The chain recombines TRBV29-1 with TRBJ1-1, with D unresolved. The CDR3 covers 12 residues. The germline gives CDR1 SQVTM, CDR2 ANQGSEA. Trimming pared 8 bases from V and 6 bases from J, leaving 16 bases between. CDR3 sequence: CSTDEVGAEAFF. The CDR3 nucleotides read TGCAGCACCGACGAGGTCGGGGCTGAAGCTTTCTTT. Full variable domain (rest looked up from reference TRBV29-1 and TRBJ1-1): SAVISQKPSRDICQRGTSLTIQCQVDSQVTMMFWYRQQPGQSLTLIATANQGSEATYESGFVIDKFPISRPNLTFSTLTVSNMSPEDSSIYLCSTDEVGAEAFFGQGTRLTVV.

This clone was detected a few times. The sample carries other DNA sequences with the same CDR3. In nucleotides, the CDR3 is TGTGCCAGCAGTCCCCTACGAGCGGGAGATCGGGCCGGGGAGCTGTTTTTT. It yields the protein CASSPLRAGDRAGELFF. The V and J genes are TRBV27 and TRBJ2-2, with TRBD2 matching 8 bases. V shed 5 bases and J 6 bases; nucleotides not matched to a gene: 14. CDR3 length equals 17 residues. Per germline, CDR1 MNHEY and CDR2 SMNVEV (reference sequence).

The table lists this clone with a few counts. This chain uses TRBV1 with TRBJ2-1; the table's D call, TRBD2, has no DNA check behind it. TRBV1 is a recognized pseudogene. This CDR3 contains 16 residues. The CDR3 region is CTSRRRGLVVGNEQFF. CDR3 in DNA: TGCACCAGCAGGCGTAGGGGACTAGTCGTTGGTAATGAGCAGTTCTTC.

The chain couples TRBV15 to TRBJ1-5; D is undetermined. Germline loops: CDR1 LNHNV, CDR2 YYDKDF (reference sequence). The CDR3 has 16 amino acids. V gave up 0 bases and J gave up 7 bases, with 16 bases separating them. The CDR3 sequence is CATSRDPPGTGQPQHF. The CDR3 bases are TGTGCCACCAGCAGAGATCCGCCGGGAACCGGGCAGCCCCAGCATTTT.

As for this clone: Possible read error: a much larger clone is one base away. The same CDR3 can be traced to other DNA sequences in this sample. V and J are TRBV6-1 and TRBJ1-1; TRBD1 matches at 8 bases. Trimming took 5 bases from V and 3 from J; bases not matched to a gene: 2. Germline V gene lookup returns CDR1 MNHNS and CDR2 SASEGT. The CDR3 is 13 residues long. The chain's CDR3 is CASSLTGDTEAFF. The CDR3 DNA sequence: TGTGCCAGCAGTTTGACAGGGGACACTGAAGCTTTCTTT.

This chain joins TRBV6-1 and TRBJ1-1; maybe TRBD1 (6 bases). The CDR3 runs to 15 residues. CDR1 and CDR2 from the germline V gene are MNHNS and SASEGT. V lost 5 bases to trimming and J lost 1 base, with 14 bases between them. DNA for the CDR3: TGTGCCAGCAGTCCAGGGACATCTGCGAACACTGAAGCTTTCTTT. It yields the protein CASSPGTSANTEAFF.

Concerning this clone itself: Within the sample, other DNA sequences also encode this same CDR3. J is TRBJ1-4 and V is TRBV5-1; the match to TRBD1 covers 8 bases. Trimming cost V 0 bases and J 7 bases; bases outside gene matches: 5. The CDR3 is made up of 15 amino acids. Germline CDR1 and CDR2: SGHRS and YFSETQ. The CDR3 nucleotides read TGCGCCAGCAGCTTGGCCGGGACAGGAGGTGAAAAACTGTTTTTT. It codes for CASSLAGTGGEKLFF. Full variable domain (rest looked up from reference TRBV5-1 and TRBJ1-4): KAGVTQTPRYLIKTRGQQVTLSCSPISGHRSVSWYQQTPGQGLQFLFEYFSETQRNKGNFPGRFSGRQFSNSRSEMNVSTLELGDSALYLCASSLAGTGGEKLFFGSGTQLSVL.